One and the same sample provided the 27 T cell receptor beta chains below, sequenced in a study of human T cells and chemical hapten exposure. Using its own MiXCR run on the RACE reads, TCRdb lists one record per CDR3 protein. The sample contains fewer than 400,000 distinct CDR3 sequences, about 7% of which appear only once. Time point: patch test 1, 2 weeks after DPC sensitization. Treatment reported: therapeutic diphenylcyclopropenone sensitization with weekly scalp DPC. The input for sequencing was whole blood, taken in connection with sensitization to the hapten diphenylcyclopropenone (DPC). Receptors originate from a young woman with alopecia areata. Some clones in this sample may be carry-over from other donors' samples.

The rearrangement joins TRBV6-2 or TRBV6-3 to TRBJ1-5; 7 bases map to TRBD1. After removal of 5 bases from V and 1 base from J, the junction contained 8 bases not matched to a gene. Germline assignment: CDR1 MNHEY and CDR2 SVGEGT. CDR3 length: 16 amino acids. This chain's CDR3 is CASSLRTGPSNQPQHF. The CDR3 nucleotides are TGTGCCAGCAGTCTAAGGACAGGCCCCAGCAATCAGCCCCAGCATTTT.

This clonotype has ten or more counts. This sequence joins TRBV18 and TRBJ1-5; D is unclear. Per germline, CDR1 KGHSH and CDR2 LQKENI. Trimming pared 2 bases from V and 0 bases from J, leaving 11 bases between. This CDR3 region has 16 residues. In DNA, the CDR3 is TGTGCCAGCTCACCAGAGCGGCCACCTAGCAATCAGCCCCAGCATTTT. It translates to CASSPERPPSNQPQHF. Looking up the rest from reference TRBV18 and TRBJ1-5 gives the full variable domain: NAGVMQNPRHLVRRRGQEARLRCSPMKGHSHVYWYRQLPEEGLKFMVYLQKENIIDESGMPKERFSAEFPKEGPSILRIQQVVRGDSAAYFCASSPERPPSNQPQHFGDGTRLSIL.

The genes are TRBV3-1 and TRBJ1-6; D perhaps matches TRBD1 (6 bases). V lost 1 base to trimming and J lost 7 bases, with 11 bases between them. CDR3 length: 15 amino acids. Germline lookup yields CDR1 LGHDT and CDR2 YNNKEL (reference sequence). The CDR3 nucleotides are TGTGCCAGCAGCCAAGTAGTAGGGGGGAATTCACCCCTCCACTTT. It is translated as CASSQVVGGNSPLHF.

The sample holds a few counts of this clonotype. The chain carries TRBV12-3 or TRBV12-4 and TRBJ1-5, with D unresolved. V shed 5 bases and J shed 6 bases, with 11 bases lying between them. This CDR3 region has 13 residues. CDR3 coding DNA: TGTGCCAGCAGTCCCGACCGGGGTCAGCCCCAGCATTTT. This codes for CASSPDRGQPQHF.

This clonotype was recorded many times. The chain is built from TRBV25-1 and TRBJ2-1; 8 nucleotides match TRBD1. CDR3 length: 14 residues. Germline V gene sequence: CDR1 MGHDK, CDR2 SYGVNS. V lost 2 bases and J lost 7; bases outside the gene matches: 4. The CDR3 nucleotides are TGTGCCAGCAGTGAAGACTGGACAGGGAATGAGCAGTTCTTC. Amino acids: CASSEDWTGNEQFF.

This clonotype was seen many times. This chain joins TRBV6-5 and TRBJ2-7, with D perhaps matching TRBD1 (6 bases). CDR3 length equals 14 residues. Germline-derived CDR1 and CDR2 are MNHEY and SVGAGI. V lost 0 bases to trimming and J lost 3 bases, with 9 bases between them. DNA for the CDR3: TGTGCCAGCAGTTACTCCGGGACACACTACGAGCAGTACTTC. Its protein is CASSYSGTHYEQYF.

The gene calls are TRBV19 and TRBJ1-2, with 8 bases fitting TRBD1. The length of the CDR3 is 17 residues. The V gene's germline CDR1 is LNHDA and CDR2 SQIVND (reference sequence). V was clipped by 4 bases and J by 3 bases; unmatched bases: 13. CDR3 nucleotide sequence: TGTGCCAGTAGTAGACCGATCCCGGACAGGGCCCACTATGGCTACACCTTC. This translates into CASSRPIPDRAHYGYTF.

This chain connects TRBV28 to TRBJ1-1; no definite D call. Between the trimmed V and J ends, which lost 5 bases and 1 base, there was a span of 11 bases. Germline V CDR1 and CDR2: MDHEN, SYDVKM. This CDR3 is 14 amino acids long. CDR3 residues: CASSPRRTNTEAFF. DNA of the CDR3: TGTGCCAGCAGTCCCCGGCGGACGAACACTGAAGCTTTCTTT.

This clonotype was detected only a few times. The chain is built from TRBV4-2 and TRBJ1-3; unclear D gene. V lost 0 bases to trimming and J lost 0 bases, with 12 bases between them. CDR3 length: 17 amino acids. Per germline, CDR1 LGHNA and CDR2 YNFKEQ. The CDR3 nucleotides are TGTGCCAGCAGCCAAGAAATCAAGTGGAGCTCTGGAAACACCATATATTTT. Residues: CASSQEIKWSSGNTIYF.

This clonotype came up a few times. The rearrangement joins TRBV4-3 to TRBJ1-2; D is unclear. This CDR3 spans 15 amino acids. Germline loops: CDR1 LGHNA, CDR2 YSLEER. Trimming left V 0 bases short and J 4 bases short, with 12 bases between. This CDR3 is CASSQDLDIAYGYTF. The CDR3 DNA is TGCGCCAGCAGCCAAGATCTCGACATCGCCTATGGCTACACCTTC.

The table lists this clonotype with many counts. The CDR3 here is CASSLDRAASPLHF. DNA for the CDR3: TGTGCCAGCAGCTTAGACAGGGCGGCTTCACCCCTCCACTTT. The chain employs TRBV7-3 and TRBJ1-6; 7 positions match TRBD1. The germline gives CDR1 SGHTA, CDR2 FQGTGA. The trim removed 2 bases at V and 9 bases at J, leaving 4 bases unmatched. The CDR3 runs 14 residues.

There are many counts of this clonotype. The chain carries TRBV27 and TRBJ2-5; 7 bases fit TRBD1. The CDR3 is 15 amino acids. CDR1 is MNHEY and CDR2 is SMNVEV in the germline V gene (reference sequence). V lost 4 bases to trimming and J lost 1 base; unmatched junction nucleotides: 6. CDR3 coding DNA: TGTGCCAGCAGTTCTAACCGGGACAGCCAAGAGACCCAGTACTTC. Encoded protein: CASSSNRDSQETQYF.

This clonotype showed up many times. The rearrangement joins TRBV6-5 to TRBJ2-7; D is undetermined. Germline V CDR1 and CDR2: MNHEY, SVGAGI. The V and J ends lost 6 bases and 6 bases respectively, with 9 bases between them. This CDR3 is built from 11 residues. This CDR3 is CASSDAGEQYF. CDR3 in DNA: TGTGCCAGCAGCGACGCCGGCGAGCAGTACTTC.

There are a few counts of this clonotype. The chain joins TRBV11-1 to TRBJ2-7, with D perhaps matching TRBD1 (6 bases). The ends were cut back, 7 bases at V and 4 bases at J, with 11 bases in the middle. This CDR3 contains 12 residues. Germline V CDR1 and CDR2: SGHAT, FQDESV (reference sequence). CDR3 residues: CASTGTPYEQYF. As DNA, the CDR3 is TGTGCCAGCACCGGGACACCATACGAGCAGTACTTC.

V usage is TRBV4-3 and J usage is TRBJ2-3; 12 nucleotides match TRBD1. Germline-derived CDR1 and CDR2 are LGHNA and YSLEER. Unmatched junction bases numbered 13, after V lost 1 base and J lost 5 bases. This CDR3 has 19 residues. The CDR3 nucleotides read TGCGCCAGCAGCCAAGGCGGGGTACGGGACAGGGGGCTCGTAGATACGCAGTATTTT. It yields the protein CASSQGGVRDRGLVDTQYF.

Ten or more counts support this clonotype. The rearrangement links TRBV6-5 to TRBJ1-5; D gene ambiguous. This CDR3 contains 17 residues. Germline V lookup: CDR1 MNHEY, CDR2 SVGAGI. The V gene lost 0 bases and the J gene lost 0 bases, with 12 bases spanning the gap. The CDR3 region has the DNA TGTGCCAGCAGTTACTCCCCCCCGGCCGGTAGCAATCAGCCCCAGCATTTT. It yields the protein CASSYSPPAGSNQPQHF.

This clonotype was counted a few times. V is TRBV6-6 and J is TRBJ2-3; D is unclear. V was cut by 7 bases and J by 0 bases, with 8 bases left in between. This CDR3 has 13 residues. The germline V gene has CDR1 MNHNY and CDR2 SVGAGI (reference sequence). The CDR3 DNA follows: TGTGCCAGCACTCCTACAAGCACAGATACGCAGTATTTT. Translating gives CASTPTSTDTQYF.

The chain recombines TRBV12-3 or TRBV12-4 with TRBJ2-3; perhaps TRBD2 as D (7 bases). This CDR3 spans 15 amino acids. The ends were cut back, 3 bases at V and 0 bases at J, with 10 bases in the middle. The CDR3 DNA reads TGTGCCAGCAGTTTTGCGGGGGCGAGCACAGATACGCAGTATTTT. Its protein is CASSFAGASTDTQYF.

This clonotype showed up just a few times. V is TRBV7-6 and J is TRBJ2-6; a possible D gene is TRBD1 (5 bases). V was clipped by 5 bases and J by 4 bases, with 15 bases between them. Germline V gives CDR1 SGHVS, CDR2 FNYEAQ. The CDR3 extends over 16 amino acids. Here the CDR3 DNA reads TGTGCCAGCAGCGCATCCAGGGCTTCCGGGGCCAACGTCCTGACTTTC. Amino acids: CASSASRASGANVLTF.

The gene calls are TRBV29-1 and TRBJ1-2; D call uncertain. V lost 7 bases and J 3 bases, leaving 21 bases between the germline ends. CDR1 SQVTM and CDR2 ANQGSEA come from the germline V gene. The length of the CDR3 is 15 residues. The CDR3 here is CSDGGQRTNDYGYTF. CDR3 DNA sequence: TGCAGCGACGGAGGTCAGCGCACGAATGACTATGGCTACACCTTC.

This clonotype was picked up many times. The rearrangement uses TRBV29-1 and TRBJ2-1; 9 nucleotides agree with TRBD1. CDR3 length equals 13 residues. The trim removed 3 bases at V and 8 bases at J, leaving 5 bases unmatched. Germline V gene lookup returns CDR1 SQVTM and CDR2 ANQGSEA. In DNA, the CDR3 is TGCAGCGTTGATAAGGGACAGGGCGATGAGCAGTTCTTC. It translates to CSVDKGQGDEQFF.

This clonotype has at least ten counts. J is TRBJ2-3 and V is TRBV5-1; D may be TRBD1 (6 bases). The V gene's germline CDR1 is SGHRS and CDR2 YFSETQ. The CDR3 runs to 13 residues. V gave up 3 bases and J gave up 3 bases, with 8 bases separating them. For the CDR3, the DNA is TGCGCCAGCAGCTACAGGGCAACAGATACGCAGTATTTT. It encodes CASSYRATDTQYF.

This clonotype appeared a few times. The gene calls are TRBV4-3 and TRBJ2-7; D remains unclear. There are 17 residues in the CDR3. V was clipped by 2 bases and J by 1 base, with 18 bases between them. The germline CDR1 and CDR2 sequences are LGHNA and YSLEER. CDR3: CASSQPTRARRSYEQYF. DNA for the CDR3: TGCGCCAGCAGCCAACCCACCCGGGCCCGGCGGTCCTACGAGCAGTACTTC.

The chain combines TRBV12-3 or TRBV12-4 with TRBJ1-5; 7 positions agree with TRBD1. J gave up 5 bases and V 3 bases, and 4 bases lay outside the gene matches. The CDR3 is 14 amino acids. For the CDR3, the DNA is TGTGCCAGCAGTTTCGACGACAGGGATCAGCCCCAGCATTTT. It translates to CASSFDDRDQPQHF.

The chain couples TRBV6-6 to TRBJ2-1; D unresolved. V shed 0 bases and J shed 9 bases, with 12 bases lying between them. Germline values: CDR1 MNHNY, CDR2 SVGAGI (reference sequence). The CDR3 is 14 residues long. The CDR3 DNA reads TGTGCCAGCAGTTACTCGAGAGTTTATAGTGAGCAGTTCTTC. Translating it yields CASSYSRVYSEQFF.

The table lists this clonotype with a few counts. V is TRBV18 and J is TRBJ2-3; 9 bases align to TRBD1. V was pared by 1 base and J by 5 bases, with 4 bases of the junction left unmatched. Germline CDR1 KGHSH, CDR2 LQKENI. This CDR3 is built from 15 residues. The CDR3 protein is CASSPRTGGRDTQYF. DNA for the CDR3: TGTGCCAGCTCACCACGTACAGGGGGCCGAGATACGCAGTATTTT.

V is TRBV5-1 and J is TRBJ1-4; TRBD1 matches at 12 bases. V was pared by 0 bases and J by 8 bases, with 8 bases of the junction left unmatched. The CDR3 loop spans 17 amino acids. Germline lookup yields CDR1 SGHRS and CDR2 YFSETQ. CDR3 amino acids: CASSLEWDRGRGEKLFF. The CDR3 nucleotides read TGCGCCAGCAGCTTGGAATGGGACAGGGGGCGCGGAGAAAAACTGTTTTTT.